The 32 T cell receptor beta chains below come from one sample, sequenced in a study of cytomegalovirus exposure and HLA in healthy donors. A multiplex PCR was run with 60 Vbeta primers and 13 Jbeta primers. Using immunoSEQ multiplex PCR, the repertoire was profiled, and TCRdb retains in-frame clones only, with some absent. The table has about 160,000 clones, about 80% seen once. Sample: PBMCs. The receptors derive from a woman in her forties or fifties in good health and CMV-seropositive.

V is TRBV7-2 and J is TRBJ1-5; D gene uncertain. CDR1 is SGHTA and CDR2 is FQGNSA in the germline V gene. Deletions cut 4 bases from V and 7 bases from J, with 8 bases between. The length of the CDR3 is 12 residues. CDR3 amino acids: CASSSTAQPQHF. The CDR3 coding sequence is TGTGCCAGCAGCTCTACTGCCCAGCCCCAGCATTTT.

The gene calls are TRBV30 and TRBJ1-2; TRBD1 agrees at 7 bases. There are 12 residues in the CDR3. From germline, CDR1 is GTSNPN and CDR2 SVGIG (reference sequence). Trimming removed 5 bases from V and 8 bases from J; junction bases left unmatched: 8. In nucleotides, the CDR3 is TGTGCCTGGTCTGAGACAGGGAAAGGCTACACCTTC. This encodes CAWSETGKGYTF.

V usage is TRBV7-9 and J usage is TRBJ1-2; TRBD1 aligns across 11 bases. Germline lookup yields CDR1 SEHNR and CDR2 FQNEAQ (reference sequence). The V gene end was trimmed by 4 bases and the J gene end by 6 bases; junction bases not matched to a gene: 4. There are 14 residues in the CDR3. The CDR3 coding sequence is TGTGCCAGCAGCTCCCGGGACAGGGGGAATGGCTACACCTTC. This translates into CASSSRDRGNGYTF.

The J gene is TRBJ2-6, the V gene TRBV15, with 7 bases identical to TRBD1. Germline lookup yields CDR1 LNHNV and CDR2 YYDKDF (reference sequence). The CDR3 is made up of 16 amino acids. Unmatched junction bases numbered 2, after V lost 1 base and J lost 2 bases. This CDR3 reads CATSRGQGAGANVLTF. In nucleotides, the CDR3 is TGTGCCACCAGCAGAGGGCAGGGGGCTGGGGCCAACGTCCTGACTTTC.

This clone has just a few counts. The chain couples TRBV7-2 to TRBJ1-6; D gene unclear. The ends were cut back, 8 bases at V and 9 bases at J, with 17 bases in the middle. CDR3 length: 14 residues. The germline V gene encodes CDR1 SGHTA and CDR2 FQGNSA. For the CDR3, the DNA is TGTGCCAGCGCCGGTCGAGAGAGAACTTCACCCCTCCACTTT. Translation gives CASAGRERTSPLHF.

This chain joins TRBV4-1 and TRBJ1-2; weak D call: TRBD1 (6 bases). Trimming pared 3 bases from V and 2 bases from J, leaving 13 bases between. The CDR3 loop spans 15 amino acids. Germline CDR1 reads MGHRA; CDR2 reads YSYEKL. The CDR3 sequence is CASSQQWTANYGYTF. In DNA form, the CDR3 reads TGCGCCAGCAGCCAGCAGTGGACAGCCAACTATGGCTACACCTTC.

This clone was counted a single time. The rearrangement links TRBV5-4 to TRBJ2-7; TRBD1 matches at 7 bases. The junction had 6 bases not matched to a gene; V was cut back by 4 bases and J by 2 bases. The germline gives CDR1 SGHNT, CDR2 YYREEE (reference sequence). The CDR3 runs 14 residues. Here the CDR3 reads CASSPSGTAYEQYF. CDR3 DNA sequence: TGTGCCAGCAGCCCTTCCGGGACAGCCTACGAGCAGTACTTC.

This chain uses TRBV4-3 with TRBJ1-3; 7 nucleotides match TRBD1. The J segment lost 7 bases and the V segment lost 0 bases, leaving 6 bases of the junction unmatched. Germline V CDR1 and CDR2: LGHNA, YSLEER. CDR3 length: 15 amino acids. CDR3 in amino acids: CASSQDGQGVNTIYF. DNA of the CDR3: TGCGCCAGCAGCCAAGATGGGCAGGGGGTTAACACCATATATTTT.

This clone was observed a few times. The chain combines TRBV30 with TRBJ2-7; 8 bases agree with TRBD1. The CDR3 covers 15 residues. The ends lost 4 bases at V and 9 bases at J; junction bases unmatched: 17. Germline V gene sequence: CDR1 GTSNPN, CDR2 SVGIG (reference sequence). CDR3 sequence: CAWKPVDRVRGPQYF. CDR3 nucleotide sequence: TGTGCCTGGAAACCCGTGGACAGGGTTCGAGGGCCGCAGTACTTC. Complete variable domain (other parts from reference TRBV30 and TRBJ2-7): SQTIHQWPATLVQPVGSPLSLECTVEGTSNPNLYWYRQAAGRGLQLLFYSVGIGQISSEVPQNLSASRPQDRQFILSSKKLLLSDSGFYLCAWKPVDRVRGPQYFGPGTRLTVT.

The gene calls are TRBV19 and TRBJ2-1; 10 bases match TRBD1. The CDR3 is 17 amino acids. Germline loops: CDR1 LNHDA, CDR2 SQIVND (reference sequence). V shed 3 bases, J shed 7 bases, and the junction held 12 bases outside the gene matches. CDR3 amino acids: CASSISTYPGQGNEQFF. The DNA of the CDR3 is TGTGCCAGTAGTATTTCCACATATCCGGGACAGGGGAATGAGCAGTTCTTC.

This clone was detected a few times. This sequence joins TRBV18 and TRBJ1-1; 7 bases are shared with TRBD1. CDR3 length: 16 residues. Germline V gene data show CDR1 as KGHSH and CDR2 as LQKENI. J lost 8 bases, V lost 1 base, and 13 bases had no gene match. CDR3 nucleotides: TGTGCCAGCTCACCACTCAAAACAGGGGCGTGGAAAGAAGCTTTCTTT. Translated, it gives CASSPLKTGAWKEAFF.

J is TRBJ1-3 and V is TRBV9, with D perhaps matching TRBD1 (5 bases). V dropped 4 bases and J dropped 0 bases, with 14 bases sitting between them. In germline, CDR1 is SGDLS, CDR2 YYNGEE. The CDR3 spans 16 residues. The CDR3 is CASSLAGGGSGNTIYF. The CDR3 DNA follows: TGTGCCAGCAGCCTAGCGGGGGGGGGCTCTGGAAACACCATATATTTT.

This clone was recorded a few times. CDR3 in DNA: TGTGCCAGCAGCGTAGAACAGGGCTATGGCTACACCTTC. Translation: CASSVEQGYGYTF. This chain connects TRBV9 to TRBJ1-2; the D gene is possibly TRBD1 (6 bases). Trimming stripped 0 bases from V and 4 bases from J, with 7 bases between. Per the germline V gene, CDR1 is SGDLS and CDR2 is YYNGEE. The CDR3 consists of 13 residues.

The rearrangement uses TRBV29-1 and TRBJ2-2; 8 positions agree with TRBD2. Losses at the gene ends were 6 bases for V and 5 bases for J; bases not matched to a gene: 2. The CDR3 is 12 residues long. The germline V gene encodes CDR1 SQVTM and CDR2 ANQGSEA. Written as DNA, the CDR3 is TGCAGCGTCGGGGGGGAAACCGGGGAGCTGTTTTTT. Its protein is CSVGGETGELFF.

The chain has TRBV7-9 and TRBJ2-7; D is uncertain. CDR1 SEHNR and CDR2 FQNEAQ come from the germline V gene (reference sequence). The V and J ends lost 4 bases and 1 base respectively, with 11 bases between them. CDR3 length: 14 amino acids. CDR3 sequence: CASSSLDISYEQYF. CDR3 nucleotide sequence: TGTGCCAGCAGCTCTCTTGACATTTCCTACGAGCAGTACTTC.

A single count supports this clone. This chain connects TRBV11-2 to TRBJ2-7; no definite D call. The CDR3 length is 11 residues. Germline assignment: CDR1 SGHAT and CDR2 FQNNGV. Trimming removed 3 bases from V and 13 bases from J, with 13 bases in between. The CDR3 here is CASSFLTESYF. In nucleotides, the CDR3 is TGTGCCAGCAGCTTCTTGACGGAGTCCTACTTC.

The table lists this clone with a few counts. The chain recombines TRBV5-4 with TRBJ1-2; D is uncertain. In germline, CDR1 is SGHNT, CDR2 YYREEE (reference sequence). The ends were cut back, 0 bases at V and 2 bases at J, with 8 bases in the middle. This CDR3 spans 14 amino acids. The chain's CDR3 is CASSLEPQNYGYTF. CDR3 in DNA: TGTGCCAGCAGCTTGGAGCCGCAAAACTATGGCTACACCTTC.

The CDR3 nucleotides read TGTGCCAGCAGAATAGCGGGAGCTGGCACAGATACGCAGTATTTT. Encoded protein: CASRIAGAGTDTQYF. V gene TRBV13 combines with J gene TRBJ2-3; 9 positions match TRBD2. CDR3 length equals 15 residues. CDR1 and CDR2 (germline): PRHDT, FYEKMQ (reference sequence). V dropped 6 bases and J dropped 1; count of bases not matched to a gene: 5.

This CDR3 is CASKGDWGGLFF. In DNA, the CDR3 is TGTGCCAGCAAGGGAGACTGGGGAGGGCTGTTTTTT. The J gene is TRBJ2-2, the V gene TRBV2, with D perhaps TRBD2 (6 bases). V was trimmed by 7 bases and J by 13 bases, leaving 16 bases between them. Per germline, CDR1 SNHLY and CDR2 FYNNEI. CDR3 length equals 12 residues.

This chain links TRBV29-1 with TRBJ2-1; 10 nucleotides align to TRBD2. Trimming removed 6 bases from V and 4 bases from J; junction bases left unmatched: 6. The CDR3 spans 14 residues. Germline CDR1 and CDR2: SQVTM and ANQGSEA. The CDR3 DNA is TGCAGCGTCGGCTCGACTAGCGGGTACAATGAGCAGTTCTTC. Translated, it gives CSVGSTSGYNEQFF.

This rearrangement joins TRBV5-4 to TRBJ2-3, with 7 bases lining up with TRBD1. Germline V gives CDR1 SGHNT, CDR2 YYREEE (reference sequence). The CDR3 is made up of 14 amino acids. Losses at the gene ends were 2 bases for V and 3 bases for J; bases not matched to a gene: 3. The CDR3 nucleotides are TGTGCCAGCAGCTTAGGACAGGCAACAGATACGCAGTATTTT. It yields the protein CASSLGQATDTQYF.

Here the CDR3 DNA reads TGTGCCACCTTGGAGCGGGAGCGGACAGATACGCAGTATTTT. This sequence encodes CATLERERTDTQYF. The chain links TRBV2 to TRBJ2-3; 8 nucleotides agree with TRBD2. Germline CDR1 SNHLY, CDR2 FYNNEI. The V and J ends lost 10 bases and 3 bases, in that order; junction bases with no gene match: 9. The CDR3 extends over 14 amino acids.

V gene TRBV10-3 combines with J gene TRBJ2-7; unclear D gene. Germline V gene data show CDR1 as ENHRY and CDR2 as SYGVKD. The CDR3 is made up of 16 amino acids. V was shortened by 3 bases and J by 5 bases, with 20 bases between the two germline ends. The CDR3 nucleotides are TGTGCCATCAGTGATTTGATCGCGCGTACTCGGGACGAGCAGTACTTC. Residues: CAISDLIARTRDEQYF.

V gene TRBV9 combines with J gene TRBJ2-1, with 9 bases that match TRBD1. The CDR3 runs to 16 residues. Germline-derived CDR1 and CDR2 are SGDLS and YYNGEE. Losses at the gene ends were 3 bases for V and 8 bases for J; bases not matched to a gene: 12. The CDR3 bases are TGTGCCAGCAGCGGCTTCCGGGACAGGGTTTCAGATGAGCAGTTCTTC. It is translated as CASSGFRDRVSDEQFF.

The J gene is TRBJ2-7, the V gene TRBV9; possible D gene TRBD2, 7 bases. The CDR3 length is 16 residues. Germline CDR1 reads SGDLS; CDR2 reads YYNGEE. V dropped 5 bases and J dropped 6 bases, with 24 bases sitting between them. This CDR3 is CASRHKAQGGSSEQYF. The CDR3 region has the DNA TGTGCCAGCAGACATAAGGCACAGGGAGGGTCTAGCGAGCAGTACTTC.

In this sample, this clone turned up once. The gene calls are TRBV4-1 and TRBJ2-7; D call uncertain. V shed 0 bases and J shed 0 bases, with 12 bases lying between them. Germline CDR1 and CDR2: MGHRA and YSYEKL. The CDR3 sequence is 16 residues long. The CDR3 DNA sequence: TGCGCCAGCAGCCAAGAGGGCACGGTAAGCTCCTACGAGCAGTACTTC. As protein: CASSQEGTVSSYEQYF.

This sequence joins TRBV10-3 and TRBJ2-5; TRBD2 matches 11 bases. V shed 3 bases and J 7 bases; nucleotides not matched to a gene: 19. CDR3 length: 19 residues. Germline values: CDR1 ENHRY, CDR2 SYGVKD. In nucleotides, the CDR3 is TGTGCCATCAGTGACGGGGGACTAGCGGTGTCTAGAGACGGTAGGACCCAGTACTTC. Amino acids: CAISDGGLAVSRDGRTQYF.

The chain joins TRBV7-2 to TRBJ2-5; D is perhaps TRBD2 (6 bases). V dropped 0 bases and J dropped 5 bases, with 13 bases sitting between them. This CDR3 contains 15 residues. CDR1 and CDR2 from the germline V gene are SGHTA and FQGNSA. This CDR3 reads CASSLASGPRETQYF. The CDR3 DNA is TGTGCCAGCAGCTTAGCTAGCGGACCGCGGGAGACCCAGTACTTC.

This chain links TRBV19 with TRBJ2-7, with TRBD1 matching 7 bases. This CDR3 has 14 residues. V gave up 4 bases and J gave up 6 bases; unmatched junction bases: 9. Per the germline V gene, CDR1 is LNHDA and CDR2 is SQIVND (reference sequence). CDR3 residues: CASSSLGQAAEQYF. Written as DNA, the CDR3 is TGTGCCAGTAGTAGCTTAGGACAGGCGGCCGAGCAGTACTTC.

A few counts support this clone. This chain joins TRBV7-2 and TRBJ2-1; 10 bases match TRBD2. Germline V gives CDR1 SGHTA, CDR2 FQGNSA. With 7 bases clipped from V and 4 bases from J, the junction kept 7 bases outside the gene matches. The CDR3 consists of 15 residues. The CDR3: CASIASGGGYNEQFF. The CDR3 DNA is TGTGCCAGCATTGCTAGCGGGGGAGGGTACAATGAGCAGTTCTTC.

CDR3: CASTRTDRETQYF. CDR3 bases: TGTGCCAGTACTAGGACGGACCGGGAGACCCAGTACTTC. The chain is built from TRBV28 and TRBJ2-5; perhaps TRBD2 as D (5 bases). Trimming removed 9 bases at V and 5 bases at J, with 16 bases between. CDR3 size: 13 residues. The germline V gene has CDR1 MDHEN and CDR2 SYDVKM.

The V gene is TRBV4-1, the J gene TRBJ1-5, with 7 nucleotides matching TRBD1. This CDR3 comprises 15 residues. Germline CDR1 and CDR2: MGHRA and YSYEKL. V shed 0 bases and J 6 bases; nucleotides not matched to a gene: 5. The CDR3 is CASSQDGQASQPQHF. DNA for the CDR3: TGCGCCAGCAGCCAAGATGGACAGGCGAGTCAGCCCCAGCATTTT.